This T cell receptor beta chain derives from a study of T cell responses to AZD1222 COVID-19 vaccine. Germline CDR1 is SGHDT and CDR2 is YYEEEE. Trimming stripped 0 bases from V and 4 bases from J, with 7 bases between. The CDR3 extends over 13 amino acids. In this sample, this clone turned up a few times. The table came from immunoSEQ multiplex PCR; TCRdb's copy has only in-frame clones and leaves some out. This table holds roughly 98,000 clones, approximately 94% found once. The sequence was collected from an adult in good health. The starting material was peripheral blood, obtained on day 0 of AZD1222 vaccination. This chain connects TRBV5-6 to TRBJ1-1; D remains unclear. The CDR3 DNA sequence: TGTGCCAGCAGCTTGGGGGCTGGCACTGAAGCTTTCTTT. It translates to CASSLGAGTEAFF.